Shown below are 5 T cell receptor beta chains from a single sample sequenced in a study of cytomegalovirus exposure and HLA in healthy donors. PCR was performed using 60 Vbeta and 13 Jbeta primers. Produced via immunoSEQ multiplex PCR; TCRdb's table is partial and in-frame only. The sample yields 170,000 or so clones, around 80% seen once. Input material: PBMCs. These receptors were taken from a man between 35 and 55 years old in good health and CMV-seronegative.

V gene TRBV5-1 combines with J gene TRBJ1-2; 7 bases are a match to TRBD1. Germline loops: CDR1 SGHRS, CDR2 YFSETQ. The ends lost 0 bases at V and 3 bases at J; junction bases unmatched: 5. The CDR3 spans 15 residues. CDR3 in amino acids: CASSLGRQGYYGYTF. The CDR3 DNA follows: TGCGCCAGCAGCTTGGGGCGACAGGGTTACTATGGCTACACCTTC. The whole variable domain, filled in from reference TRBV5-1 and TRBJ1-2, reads KAGVTQTPRYLIKTRGQQVTLSCSPISGHRSVSWYQQTPGQGLQFLFEYFSETQRNKGNFPGRFSGRQFSNSRSEMNVSTLELGDSALYLCASSLGRQGYYGYTFGSGTRLTVV.

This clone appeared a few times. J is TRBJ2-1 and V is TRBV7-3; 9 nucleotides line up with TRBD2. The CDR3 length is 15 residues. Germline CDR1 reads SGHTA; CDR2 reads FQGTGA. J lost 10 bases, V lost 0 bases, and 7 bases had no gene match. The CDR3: CASSLTLAGKVEQFF. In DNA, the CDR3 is TGTGCCAGCAGCTTAACCCTAGCGGGAAAGGTAGAGCAGTTCTTC.

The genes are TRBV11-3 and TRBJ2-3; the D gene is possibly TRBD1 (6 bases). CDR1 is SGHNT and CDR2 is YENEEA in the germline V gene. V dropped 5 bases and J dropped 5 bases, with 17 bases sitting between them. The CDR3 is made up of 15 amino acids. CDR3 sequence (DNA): TGTGCCAGCAGCCCCCGGGGTGGGGGCTTAGATACGCAGTATTTT. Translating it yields CASSPRGGGLDTQYF.

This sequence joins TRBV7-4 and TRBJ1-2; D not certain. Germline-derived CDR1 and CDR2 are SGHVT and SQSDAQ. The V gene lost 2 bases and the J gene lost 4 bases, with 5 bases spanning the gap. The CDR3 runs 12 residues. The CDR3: CASSLRGYGYTF. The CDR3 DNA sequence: TGTGCCAGCAGCTTACGCGGCTATGGCTACACCTTC.

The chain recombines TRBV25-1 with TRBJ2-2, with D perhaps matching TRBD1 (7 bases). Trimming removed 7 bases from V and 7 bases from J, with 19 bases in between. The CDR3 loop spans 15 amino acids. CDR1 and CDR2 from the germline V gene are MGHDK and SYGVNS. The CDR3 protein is CASTPTGQGGGELFF. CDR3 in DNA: TGTGCCAGCACCCCCACGGGGCAGGGGGGCGGGGAGCTGTTTTTT.